This T cell receptor beta chain was observed in a study of CDR3 diversity in severe acne. This clonotype was observed a handful of times. The ends were cut back, 4 bases at V and 9 bases at J, with 20 bases in the middle. The CDR3 extends over 15 amino acids. The germline gives CDR1 SGDLS, CDR2 YYNGEE. TCRdb reprocessed the PCR reads via MiXCR and lists one record per CDR3 protein. The sample records approximately 79,000 distinct CDR3 sequences, about 50% being singletons. The chain employs TRBV9 and TRBJ1-5; weak D call: TRBD1 (5 bases). This TCR came from a male donor in good health, serving as a control. The sequenced sample consisted of blood. The CDR3: CASSRGRGVGGPQHF. CDR3 nucleotide sequence: TGTGCCAGCAGCCGGGGCCGTGGGGTCGGAGGGCCCCAGCATTTT.